These 9 T cell receptor beta chains originate from one sample sequenced in a study of cytomegalovirus exposure and HLA in healthy donors. The PCR employed 60 Vbeta primers together with 13 Jbeta primers. Here immunoSEQ multiplex PCR was the method, and the copy in TCRdb shows in-frame clones only, minus some. The sample comprises more than 110,000 clones, roughly 79% of which are singletons, and 2.5% to 3% rests with the top ten. Sequenced input: PBMCs. These receptors were taken from a male donor in good health and CMV-seronegative.

DNA of the CDR3: TGTGCCACCAGCAGAGGGGTAGCGGGTACACTCGAGCAGTACTTC. Translated: CATSRGVAGTLEQYF. This chain uses TRBV15 with TRBJ2-7; 7 bases agree with TRBD2. The CDR3 has 15 residues. V shed 1 base, J shed 6 bases, and the junction held 9 bases outside the gene matches. CDR1 and CDR2 from the germline V gene are LNHNV and YYDKDF (reference sequence).

The chain combines TRBV6-4 with TRBJ1-2, with D possibly TRBD1 on 5 matching bases. Looked up from germline, CDR1 is MRHNA and CDR2 is SNTAGT. This CDR3 has 13 residues. V lost 6 bases to trimming and J lost 5 bases, with 13 bases between them. In DNA form, the CDR3 reads TGTGCCAGCAGCCCAGGGATTTCATATGGCTACACCTTC. Translation: CASSPGISYGYTF.

This chain links TRBV10-3 with TRBJ1-1, with 7 nucleotides matching TRBD1. This CDR3 spans 14 amino acids. Germline CDR1 and CDR2: ENHRY and SYGVKD. J gave up 7 bases and V 1 base, and 6 bases lay outside the gene matches. The CDR3: CAISEWRGLNEAFF. CDR3 bases: TGTGCCATCAGTGAGTGGAGGGGGCTGAATGAAGCTTTCTTT.

This clone turned up a few times. V gene TRBV9 combines with J gene TRBJ2-1, with 7 bases matching TRBD1. This CDR3 has 15 amino acids. V shed 3 bases, J shed 2 bases, and the junction held 5 bases outside the gene matches. Germline V CDR1 and CDR2: SGDLS, YYNGEE. The CDR3 DNA sequence: TGTGCCAGCAGCGAAACGGGACAGCCCTACAATGAGCAGTTCTTC. Translation gives CASSETGQPYNEQFF.

The rearrangement joins TRBV4-3 to TRBJ2-1; D uncertain. The CDR3 runs to 12 residues. Per the germline V gene, CDR1 is LGHNA and CDR2 is YSLEER. The V gene lost 1 base and the J gene lost 9 bases, with 7 bases spanning the gap. For the CDR3, the DNA is TGCGCCAGCAGCCAAGCTCCCGGTGAGCAGTTCTTC. Translated: CASSQAPGEQFF.

The chain has TRBV5-4 and TRBJ1-4; TRBD1 agrees at 12 bases. Germline lookup yields CDR1 SGHNT and CDR2 YYREEE (reference sequence). This CDR3 spans 16 amino acids. Germline trimming cut 4 bases from V and 7 bases from J; bases unmatched to any gene: 8. The CDR3 is CASSPGTGGASEKLFF. CDR3 bases: TGTGCCAGCAGCCCCGGGACAGGGGGCGCGAGTGAAAAACTGTTTTTT.

This chain uses TRBV18 with TRBJ1-5; no clear D gene. Germline V gene lookup returns CDR1 KGHSH and CDR2 LQKENI. The V gene lost 3 bases and the J gene lost 3 bases, with 9 bases spanning the gap. The CDR3 sequence is 14 residues long. The CDR3: CASSPSPSNQPQHF. In DNA, the CDR3 is TGTGCCAGCTCACCGAGCCCCTCCAATCAGCCCCAGCATTTT.

The rearrangement joins TRBV30 to TRBJ1-4; D is unclear. This CDR3 comprises 14 residues. Trimming left V 0 bases short and J 2 bases short, with 7 bases between. Germline CDR1 reads GTSNPN; CDR2 reads SVGIG (reference sequence). CDR3 in amino acids: CAWSVRVTNEKLFF. Written as DNA, the CDR3 is TGTGCCTGGAGTGTACGGGTCACTAATGAAAAACTGTTTTTT.

The chain employs TRBV5-4 and TRBJ2-5, with D possibly being TRBD2 (6 bases). Per germline, CDR1 SGHNT and CDR2 YYREEE (reference sequence). The CDR3 spans 13 residues. Trimming pared 5 bases from V and 5 bases from J, leaving 13 bases between. CDR3 amino acids: CASRSGSGETQYF. The CDR3 bases are TGTGCCAGCAGGAGTGGCAGCGGGGAGACCCAGTACTTC.